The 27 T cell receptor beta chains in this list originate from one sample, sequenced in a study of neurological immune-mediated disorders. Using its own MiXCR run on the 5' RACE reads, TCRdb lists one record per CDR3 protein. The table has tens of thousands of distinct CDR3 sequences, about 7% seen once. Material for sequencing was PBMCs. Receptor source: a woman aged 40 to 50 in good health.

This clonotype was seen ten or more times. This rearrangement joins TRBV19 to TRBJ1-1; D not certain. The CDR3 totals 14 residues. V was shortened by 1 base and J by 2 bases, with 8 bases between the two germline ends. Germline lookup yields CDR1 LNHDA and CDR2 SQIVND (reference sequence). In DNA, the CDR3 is TGTGCCAGTAGTATAGCCGAAGACAACACTGAAGCTTTCTTT. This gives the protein CASSIAEDNTEAFF.

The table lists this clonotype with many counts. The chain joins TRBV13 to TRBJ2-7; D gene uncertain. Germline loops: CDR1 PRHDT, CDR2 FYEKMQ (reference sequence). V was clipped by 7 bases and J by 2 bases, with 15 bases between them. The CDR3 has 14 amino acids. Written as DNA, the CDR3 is TGTGCCAGCACCCGACGGGTCACCCCCTACGAGCAGTACTTC. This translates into CASTRRVTPYEQYF.

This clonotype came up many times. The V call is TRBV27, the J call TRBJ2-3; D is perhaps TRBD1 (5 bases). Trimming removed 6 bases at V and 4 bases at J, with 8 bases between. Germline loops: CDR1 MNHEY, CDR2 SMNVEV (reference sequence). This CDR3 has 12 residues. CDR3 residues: CASSGQADTQYF. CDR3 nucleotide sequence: TGTGCCAGCAGCGGACAAGCAGATACGCAGTATTTT.

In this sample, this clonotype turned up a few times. The CDR3 coding sequence is TGTGCCAGCACCGCACGGGGGGGGAATCAGCCCCAGCATTTT. It encodes CASTARGGNQPQHF. The chain combines TRBV6-2 or TRBV6-3 with TRBJ1-5, with a tentative D call TRBD1 (5 bases). Germline V gene sequence: CDR1 MNHEY, CDR2 SVGEGT. The CDR3 sequence is 14 residues long. With 7 bases removed from V and 4 bases from J, the gap between germline ends came to 14 bases.

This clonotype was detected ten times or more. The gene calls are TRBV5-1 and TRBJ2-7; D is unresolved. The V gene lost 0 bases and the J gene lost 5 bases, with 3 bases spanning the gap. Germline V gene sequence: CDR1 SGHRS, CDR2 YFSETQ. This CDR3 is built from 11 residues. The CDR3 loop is CASSLGHEQYF. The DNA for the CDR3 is TGCGCCAGCAGCTTGGGTCACGAGCAGTACTTC.

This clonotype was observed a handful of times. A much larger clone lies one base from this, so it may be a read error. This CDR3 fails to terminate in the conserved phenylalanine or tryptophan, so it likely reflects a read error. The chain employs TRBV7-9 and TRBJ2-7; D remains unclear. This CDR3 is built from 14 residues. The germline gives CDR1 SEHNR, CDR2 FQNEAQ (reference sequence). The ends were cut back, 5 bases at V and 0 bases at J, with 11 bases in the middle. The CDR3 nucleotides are TGTGCCAGCAGCCCTCCCAAAAGCTCCTACGAGCAGTACTGC. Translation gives CASSPPKSSYEQYC.

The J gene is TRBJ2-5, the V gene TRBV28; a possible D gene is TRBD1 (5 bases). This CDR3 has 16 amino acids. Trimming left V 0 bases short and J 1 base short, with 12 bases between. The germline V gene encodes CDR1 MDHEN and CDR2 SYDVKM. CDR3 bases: TGTGCCAGCAGTTTATGGGGTGACAGATTCCAAGAGACCCAGTACTTC. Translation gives CASSLWGDRFQETQYF.

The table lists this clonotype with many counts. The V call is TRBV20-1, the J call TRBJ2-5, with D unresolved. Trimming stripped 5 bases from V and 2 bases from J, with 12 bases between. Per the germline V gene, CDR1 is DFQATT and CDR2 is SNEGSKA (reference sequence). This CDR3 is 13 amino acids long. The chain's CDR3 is CSAYSGRQETQYF. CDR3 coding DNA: TGCAGTGCTTATTCGGGTCGACAAGAGACCCAGTACTTC.

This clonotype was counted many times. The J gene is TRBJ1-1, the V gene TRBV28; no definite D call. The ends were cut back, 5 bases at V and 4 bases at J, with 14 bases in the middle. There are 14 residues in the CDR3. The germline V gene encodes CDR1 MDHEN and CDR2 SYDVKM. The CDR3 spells CASSPHQVPTEAFF. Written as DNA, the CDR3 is TGTGCCAGCAGTCCCCATCAGGTACCCACTGAAGCTTTCTTT.

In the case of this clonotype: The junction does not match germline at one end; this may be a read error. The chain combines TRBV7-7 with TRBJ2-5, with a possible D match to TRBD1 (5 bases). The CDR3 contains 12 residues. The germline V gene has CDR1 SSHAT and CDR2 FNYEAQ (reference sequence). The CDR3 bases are TGTGCTAGCAGCTTAAACAGGGAGACCCAGTACTTC. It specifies CASSLNRETQYF.

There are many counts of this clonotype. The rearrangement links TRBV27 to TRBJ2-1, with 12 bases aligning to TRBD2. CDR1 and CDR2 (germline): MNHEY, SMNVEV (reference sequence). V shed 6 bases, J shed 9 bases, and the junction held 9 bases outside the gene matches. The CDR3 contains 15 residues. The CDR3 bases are TGTGCCAGCAGCCAAACTAGCGGGGGGAGGGCTGAGCAGTTCTTC. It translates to CASSQTSGGRAEQFF.

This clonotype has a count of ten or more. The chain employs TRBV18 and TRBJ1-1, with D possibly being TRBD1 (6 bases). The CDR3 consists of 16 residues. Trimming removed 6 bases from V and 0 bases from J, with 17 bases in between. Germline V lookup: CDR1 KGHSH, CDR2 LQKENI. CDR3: CASSPNPRGLNTEAFF. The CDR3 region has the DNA TGTGCCAGCTCTCCTAACCCCAGGGGCCTGAACACTGAAGCTTTCTTT.

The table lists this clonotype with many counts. The CDR3 nucleotides read TGCAGTGCTAGAGATCTTGAGGAGGTCTACAATGAGCAGTTCTTC. Translation gives CSARDLEEVYNEQFF. This chain connects TRBV20-1 to TRBJ2-1, with D perhaps TRBD2 (5 bases). The CDR3 totals 15 residues. Trimming pared 0 bases from V and 3 bases from J, leaving 12 bases between. Germline V CDR1 and CDR2: DFQATT, SNEGSKA (reference sequence).

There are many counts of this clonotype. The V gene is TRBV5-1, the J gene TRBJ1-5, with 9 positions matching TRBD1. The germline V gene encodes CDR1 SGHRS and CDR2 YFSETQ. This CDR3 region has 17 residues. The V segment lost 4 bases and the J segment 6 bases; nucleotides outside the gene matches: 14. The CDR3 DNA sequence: TGCGCCAGCAGCCCGGGACAGGGAGTAGGAGGAGGTCAGCCCCAGCATTTT. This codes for CASSPGQGVGGGQPQHF.

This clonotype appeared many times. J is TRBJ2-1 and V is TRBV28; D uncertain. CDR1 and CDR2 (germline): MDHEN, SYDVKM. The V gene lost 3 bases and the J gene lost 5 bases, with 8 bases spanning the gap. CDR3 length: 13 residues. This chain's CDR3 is CASSFARNNEQFF. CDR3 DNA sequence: TGTGCCAGCAGTTTCGCCAGAAACAATGAGCAGTTCTTC.

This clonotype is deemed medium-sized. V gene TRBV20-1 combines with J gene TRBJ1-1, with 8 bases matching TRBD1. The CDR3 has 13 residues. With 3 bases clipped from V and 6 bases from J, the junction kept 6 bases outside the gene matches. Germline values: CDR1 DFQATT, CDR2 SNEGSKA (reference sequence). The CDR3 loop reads CSARTDRGPEAFF. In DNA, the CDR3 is TGCAGTGCTAGGACAGACAGGGGCCCTGAAGCTTTCTTT.

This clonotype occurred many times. The CDR3 spells CAISESGPSGGAVAKNIQYF. As DNA, the CDR3 is TGTGCCATCAGTGAGTCGGGGCCTAGCGGGGGGGCCGTCGCCAAAAACATTCAGTACTTC. The chain carries TRBV10-3 and TRBJ2-4, with 12 positions matching TRBD2. In germline, CDR1 is ENHRY, CDR2 SYGVKD. J gave up 1 base and V 0 bases, and 10 bases lay outside the gene matches. This CDR3 region has 20 residues.

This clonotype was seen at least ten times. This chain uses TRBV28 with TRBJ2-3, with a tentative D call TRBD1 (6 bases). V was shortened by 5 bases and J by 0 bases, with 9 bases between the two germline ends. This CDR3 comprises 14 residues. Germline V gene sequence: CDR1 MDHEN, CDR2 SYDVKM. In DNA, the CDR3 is TGTGCCAGCAGTCAGGGGCCCAGCACAGATACGCAGTATTTT. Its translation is CASSQGPSTDTQYF.

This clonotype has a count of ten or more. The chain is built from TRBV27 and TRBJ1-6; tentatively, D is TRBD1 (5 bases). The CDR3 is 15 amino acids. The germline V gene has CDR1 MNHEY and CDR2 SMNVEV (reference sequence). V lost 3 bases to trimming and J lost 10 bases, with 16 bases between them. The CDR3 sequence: CASSFGGPGGSPLHF. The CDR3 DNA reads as TGTGCCAGCAGTTTTGGGGGACCCGGAGGCTCACCCCTCCACTTT.

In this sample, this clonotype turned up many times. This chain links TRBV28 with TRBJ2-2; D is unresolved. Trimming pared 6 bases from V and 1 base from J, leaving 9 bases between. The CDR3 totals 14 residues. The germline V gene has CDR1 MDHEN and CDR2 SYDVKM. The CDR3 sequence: CASRGERNTGELFF. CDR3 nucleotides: TGTGCCAGCAGGGGTGAGAGGAACACCGGGGAGCTGTTTTTT. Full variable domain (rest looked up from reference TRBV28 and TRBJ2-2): DVKVTQSSRYLVKRTGEKVFLECVQDMDHENMFWYRQDPGLGLRLIYFSYDVKMKEKGDIPEGYSVSREKKERFSLILESASTNQTSMYLCASRGERNTGELFFGEGSRLTVL.

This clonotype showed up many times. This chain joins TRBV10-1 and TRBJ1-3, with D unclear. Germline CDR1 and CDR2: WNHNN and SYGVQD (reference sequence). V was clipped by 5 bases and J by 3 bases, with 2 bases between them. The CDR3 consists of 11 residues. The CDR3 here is CASSIGNTIYF. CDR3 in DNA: TGCGCCAGCAGTATTGGAAACACCATATATTTT.

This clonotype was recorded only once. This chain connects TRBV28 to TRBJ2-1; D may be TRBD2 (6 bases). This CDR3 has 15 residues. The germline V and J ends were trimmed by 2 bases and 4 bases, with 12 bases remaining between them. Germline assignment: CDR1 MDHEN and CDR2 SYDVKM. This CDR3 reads CASSLGGAGYNEQFF. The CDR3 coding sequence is TGTGCCAGCAGTTTAGGAGGGGCCGGGTACAATGAGCAGTTCTTC.

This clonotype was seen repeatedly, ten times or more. The CDR3 nucleotides read TGCAGCGTGCGTGGCGGCCCCTACGAGCAGTACTTC. The encoded protein is CSVRGGPYEQYF. V and J are TRBV29-1 and TRBJ2-7; D gene unclear. The CDR3 is 12 amino acids. V lost 6 bases to trimming and J lost 2 bases, with 11 bases between them. Germline lookup yields CDR1 SQVTM and CDR2 ANQGSEA.

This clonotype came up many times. This chain's CDR3 is CASSQRTDTQYF. As DNA, the CDR3 is TGTGCCAGCAGCCAGAGGACAGATACGCAGTATTTT. This rearrangement joins TRBV12-3 or TRBV12-4 to TRBJ2-3; D uncertain. The CDR3 contains 12 residues. V gave up 6 bases and J gave up 3 bases, with 7 bases separating them.

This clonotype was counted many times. The CDR3, as DNA: TGCAGCGAAACAACTGGACAGGGGGCTAACAAAGAGACCCAGTACTTC. Amino acids: CSETTGQGANKETQYF. The genes are TRBV29-1 and TRBJ2-5; 11 nucleotides agree with TRBD1. The V segment lost 7 bases and the J segment 3 bases; nucleotides outside the gene matches: 13. CDR1 is SQVTM and CDR2 is ANQGSEA in the germline V gene. CDR3 length: 16 amino acids.

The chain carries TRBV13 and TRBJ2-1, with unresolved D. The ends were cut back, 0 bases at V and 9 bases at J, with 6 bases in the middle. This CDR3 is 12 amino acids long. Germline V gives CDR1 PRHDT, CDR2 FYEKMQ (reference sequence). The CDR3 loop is CASSLGWSEQFF. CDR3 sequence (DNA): TGTGCCAGCAGCTTAGGGTGGTCTGAGCAGTTCTTC.

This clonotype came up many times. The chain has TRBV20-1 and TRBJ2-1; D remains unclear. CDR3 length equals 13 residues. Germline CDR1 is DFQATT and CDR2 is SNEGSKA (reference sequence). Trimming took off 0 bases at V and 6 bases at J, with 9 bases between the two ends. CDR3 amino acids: CSARDRRSNEQFF. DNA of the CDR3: TGCAGTGCTAGAGATCGGCGTTCCAATGAGCAGTTCTTC.